This TCR beta chain was found in a study of PD-1 blockade in mismatch repair-deficient tumors. PCR or immunohistochemistry showed mismatch repair deficiency in every enrolled patient. The CDR3 totals 17 residues. Germline CDR1 and CDR2: SGHRS and YFSETQ. V trimming: 3 bases; J trimming: 2 bases; junction bases outside the gene matches: 11. Some clones are missing from TCRdb's copy, which holds only in-frame ones; the method was immunoSEQ multiplex PCR. Of over 15,000 clones listed, more than 70% are singletons. This sample comprised PBMCs, obtained before pembrolizumab treatment. The gene calls are TRBV5-1 and TRBJ2-1; 7 positions agree with TRBD2. The sequence came from an adult with mismatch repair-deficient cancer. CDR3 protein: CASSSGLVGWPYNEQFF. The CDR3 DNA follows: TGCGCCAGCAGCTCAGGACTAGTCGGTTGGCCCTACAATGAGCAGTTCTTC. Variable domain in full (rest from reference TRBV5-1 and TRBJ2-1): KAGVTQTPRYLIKTRGQQVTLSCSPISGHRSVSWYQQTPGQGLQFLFEYFSETQRNKGNFPGRFSGRQFSNSRSEMNVSTLELGDSALYLCASSSGLVGWPYNEQFFGPGTRLTVL.